This T cell receptor beta chain stems from a study of CD8 T cells in ankylosing spondylitis. Study conclusions and caveats: Made up of 7 to 9 highly homologous variants, a TCR beta motif appeared characteristic of ankylosing spondylitis blood.

This clonotype occurred a few times. Its matching antigen is unknown. TCRdb re-analysed the 5' RACE reads in MiXCR, keeping a single row per CDR3 protein. The sample records a few hundred thousand distinct CDR3 sequences, around 18% being singletons. The CDR3 contains 14 residues. Germline V gives CDR1 SNHLY, CDR2 FYNNEI. V was shortened by 4 bases and J by 0 bases, with 10 bases between the two germline ends. This chain joins TRBV2 and TRBJ2-7, with D tentatively TRBD1 (6 bases). The sequenced sample consisted of blood, either unsorted or a sorted T cell fraction (not recorded which). The receptor was isolated from a male donor with ankylosing spondylitis. CDR3 nucleotides: TGTGCCAGCAGTGGACAGGCAAACTCCTACGAGCAGTACTTC. The encoded protein is CASSGQANSYEQYF.